This TCR beta chain was retrieved from a study of T cell changes during pregnancy in multiple sclerosis. Assay: immunoSEQ multiplex PCR; the TCRdb copy retains only in-frame clones and omits some. The data show tens of thousands of clones, about nine tenths seen once. CDR1 SEHNR and CDR2 FQNEAQ come from the germline V gene (reference sequence). V was clipped by 6 bases and J by 8 bases; unmatched bases: 7. The CDR3 is 14 residues long. This specimen consisted of CD4+ T cells from peripheral blood mononuclear cells, obtained after pregnancy. The gene calls are TRBV7-9 and TRBJ2-1; 10 bases are shared with TRBD2. The receptor was derived from a female donor in good health, enrolled as a control in a pregnancy study. The CDR3 sequence: CASRRLAGVDEQFF. The CDR3 nucleotides read TGTGCCAGCAGAAGGCTAGCGGGAGTCGATGAGCAGTTCTTC.